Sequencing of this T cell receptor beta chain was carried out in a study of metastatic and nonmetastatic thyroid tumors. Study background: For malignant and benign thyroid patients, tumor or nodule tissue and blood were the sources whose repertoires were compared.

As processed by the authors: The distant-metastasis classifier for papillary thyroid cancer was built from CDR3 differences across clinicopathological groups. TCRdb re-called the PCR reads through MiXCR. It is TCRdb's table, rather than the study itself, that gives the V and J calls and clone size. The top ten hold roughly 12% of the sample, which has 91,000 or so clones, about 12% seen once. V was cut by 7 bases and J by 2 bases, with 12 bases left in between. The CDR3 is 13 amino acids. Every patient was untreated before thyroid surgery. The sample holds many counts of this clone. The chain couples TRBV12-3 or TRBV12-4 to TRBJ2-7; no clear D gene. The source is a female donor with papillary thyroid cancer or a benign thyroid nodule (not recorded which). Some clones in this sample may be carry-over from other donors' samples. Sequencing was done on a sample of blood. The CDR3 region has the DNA TGTGCCAGCACTGACGACAACACCTACGAGCAGTACTTC. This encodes CASTDDNTYEQYF.